This T cell receptor (beta chain) was captured by sequencing in a study of shared clonotypes between healthy human individuals. General study results and limits: Larger estimated richness was generally recorded for naive subsets relative to memory subsets. Sequencing of the sorted subsets was shown by rarefaction to be incomplete despite large depth.

Caucasian adults residing in Nashville, Tennessee made up all the donors. Here immunoSEQ multiplex PCR was the method, and the copy in TCRdb shows in-frame clones only, minus some. Of a few million clones in the sample, over 85% were seen once. CDR1 is SNHLY, CDR2 FYNNEI, per germline. The CDR3 runs 14 residues. V was trimmed by 4 bases and J by 2 bases, leaving 11 bases between them. Details on this clone: Its target is not known.

The sample taken for sequencing was naive CD4+ T cells sorted from blood. Subset noted: CD45RA+ positively selected. V gene TRBV2 combines with J gene TRBJ2-5; D unresolved. The clonotype comes from a man younger than 35 in good health. DNA of the CDR3: TGTGCCAGCAGTGGGAATTTTGGACAAGAGACCCAGTACTTC. Translating gives CASSGNFGQETQYF.